The table lists the clone carrying this T cell receptor (beta chain) with many counts. What it binds is not known. The data were obtained in a study of T cells in Graves' hyperthyroidism and ophthalmopathy. Overall study findings and caveats: Stable hyperthyroidism was told apart from ophthalmopathy by a model built on 13 V-J features. Most thyroid clonotypes that were expanded above 0.001 also turned up in blood.

With 5 bases clipped from V and 6 bases from J, the junction kept 2 bases outside the gene matches. The germline V gene has CDR1 LNHDA and CDR2 SQIVND (reference sequence). This CDR3 is built from 14 residues. The study left out patients who had uncontrolled infection, other autoimmune disease, pregnancy or lactation. TCR beta CDR3 region amplification was performed from RNA transcripts. TCR CDR3 underwent first-round RT-PCR with the HTBI primer set. Using its own MiXCR run on the multiplex PCR reads, TCRdb lists one record per CDR3 protein. The sample records approximately 590,000 distinct CDR3 sequences, 46% being singletons.

The receptor comes from a woman younger than 30 with Graves' hyperthyroidism. The chain links TRBV19 to TRBJ1-6; 9 bases are shared with TRBD1. The specimen sequenced was peripheral blood or thyroid tissue (not recorded which). The CDR3 region has the DNA TGTGCCAGTAGTGTGACAGGGGGTAATTCACCCCTCCACTTT. Amino acids: CASSVTGGNSPLHF. The variable domain in full, completed from reference TRBV19 and TRBJ1-6, reads DGGITQSPKYLFRKEGQNVTLSCEQNLNHDAMYWYRQDPGQGLRLIYYSQIVNDFQKGDIAEGYSVSREKKESFPLTVTSAQKNPTAFYLCASSVTGGNSPLHFGNGTRLTVT.